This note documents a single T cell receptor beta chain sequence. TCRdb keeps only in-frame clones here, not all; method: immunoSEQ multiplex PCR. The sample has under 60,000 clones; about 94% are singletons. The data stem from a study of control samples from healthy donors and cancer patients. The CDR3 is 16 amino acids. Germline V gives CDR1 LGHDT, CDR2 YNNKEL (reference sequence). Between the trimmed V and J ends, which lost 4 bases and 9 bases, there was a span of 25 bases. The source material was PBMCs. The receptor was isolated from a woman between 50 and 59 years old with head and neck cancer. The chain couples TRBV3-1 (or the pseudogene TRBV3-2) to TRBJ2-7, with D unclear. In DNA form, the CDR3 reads TGTGCCAGCAGCCCCCTATTCCCCTTCATGGATGGTATGCAGTACTTC. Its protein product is CASSPLFPFMDGMQYF.